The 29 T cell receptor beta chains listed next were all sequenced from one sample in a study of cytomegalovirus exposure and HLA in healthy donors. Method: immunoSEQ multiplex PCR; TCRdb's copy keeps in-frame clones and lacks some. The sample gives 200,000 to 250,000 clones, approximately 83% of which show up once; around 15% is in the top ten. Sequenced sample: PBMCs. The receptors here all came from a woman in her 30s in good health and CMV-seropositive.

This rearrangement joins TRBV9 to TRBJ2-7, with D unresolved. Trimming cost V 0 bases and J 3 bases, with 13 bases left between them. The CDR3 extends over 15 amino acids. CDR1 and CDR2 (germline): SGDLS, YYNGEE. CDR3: CASSVASNSLYEQYF. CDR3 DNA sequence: TGTGCCAGCAGCGTAGCTTCGAACAGCCTCTACGAGCAGTACTTC.

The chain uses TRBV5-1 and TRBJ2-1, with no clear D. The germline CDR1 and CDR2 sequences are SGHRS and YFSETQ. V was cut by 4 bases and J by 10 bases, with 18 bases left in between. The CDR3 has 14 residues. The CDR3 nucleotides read TGCGCCAGCAGCCAAGGGCTCTTGACCCCAGAGCAGTTCTTC. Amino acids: CASSQGLLTPEQFF.

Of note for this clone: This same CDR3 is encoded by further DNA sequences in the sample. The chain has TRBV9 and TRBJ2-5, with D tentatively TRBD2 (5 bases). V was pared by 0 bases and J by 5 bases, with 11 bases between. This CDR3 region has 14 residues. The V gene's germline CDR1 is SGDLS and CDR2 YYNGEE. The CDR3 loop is CASSVDLAGETQYF. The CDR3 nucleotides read TGTGCCAGCAGCGTAGACCTAGCCGGGGAGACCCAGTACTTC.

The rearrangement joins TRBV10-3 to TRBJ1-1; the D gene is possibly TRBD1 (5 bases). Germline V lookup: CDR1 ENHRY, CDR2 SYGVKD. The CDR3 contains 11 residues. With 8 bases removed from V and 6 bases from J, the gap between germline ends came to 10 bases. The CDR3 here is CAISGSAEAFF. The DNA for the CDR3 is TGTGCCATCTCAGGGTCAGCTGAAGCTTTCTTT.

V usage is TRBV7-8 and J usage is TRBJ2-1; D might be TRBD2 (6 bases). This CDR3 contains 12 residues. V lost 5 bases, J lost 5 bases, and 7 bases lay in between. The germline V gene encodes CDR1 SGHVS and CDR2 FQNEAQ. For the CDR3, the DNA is TGTGCCAGCAGCCCGGGGGACAATGAGCAGTTCTTC. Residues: CASSPGDNEQFF. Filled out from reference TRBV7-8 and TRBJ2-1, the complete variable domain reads GAGVSQSPRYKVAKRGQDVALRCDPISGHVSLFWYQQALGQGPEFLTYFQNEAQLDKSGLPSDRFFAERPEGSVSTLKIQRTQQEDSAVYLCASSPGDNEQFFGPGTRLTVL.

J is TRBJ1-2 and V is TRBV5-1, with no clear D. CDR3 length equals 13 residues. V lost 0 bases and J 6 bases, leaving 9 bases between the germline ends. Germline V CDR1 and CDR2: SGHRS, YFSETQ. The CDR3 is CASSLAGSNGYTF. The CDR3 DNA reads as TGCGCCAGCAGCTTGGCCGGGAGCAATGGCTACACCTTC. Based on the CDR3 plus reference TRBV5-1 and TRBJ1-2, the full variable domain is KAGVTQTPRYLIKTRGQQVTLSCSPISGHRSVSWYQQTPGQGLQFLFEYFSETQRNKGNFPGRFSGRQFSNSRSEMNVSTLELGDSALYLCASSLAGSNGYTFGSGTRLTVV.

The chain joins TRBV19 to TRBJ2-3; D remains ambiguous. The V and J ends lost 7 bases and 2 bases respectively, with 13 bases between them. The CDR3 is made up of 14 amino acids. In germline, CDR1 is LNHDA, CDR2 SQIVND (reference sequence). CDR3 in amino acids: CASKASTDTDTQYF. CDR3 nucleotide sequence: TGTGCCAGTAAGGCCTCAACCGACACAGATACGCAGTATTTT.

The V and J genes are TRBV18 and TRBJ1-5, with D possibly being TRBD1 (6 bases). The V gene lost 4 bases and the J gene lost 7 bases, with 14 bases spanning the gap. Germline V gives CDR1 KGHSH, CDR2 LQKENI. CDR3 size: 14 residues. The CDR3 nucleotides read TGTGCCAGCTCACTTCGACAGGATTGGCAGCCCCAGCATTTT. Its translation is CASSLRQDWQPQHF.

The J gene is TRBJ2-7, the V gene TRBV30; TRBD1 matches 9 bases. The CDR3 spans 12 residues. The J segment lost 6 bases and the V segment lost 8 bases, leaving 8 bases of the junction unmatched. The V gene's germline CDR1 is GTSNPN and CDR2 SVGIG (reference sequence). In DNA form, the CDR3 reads TGTGCCGGCAGACAGGGGGTTTCCGAGCAGTACTTC. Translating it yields CAGRQGVSEQYF.

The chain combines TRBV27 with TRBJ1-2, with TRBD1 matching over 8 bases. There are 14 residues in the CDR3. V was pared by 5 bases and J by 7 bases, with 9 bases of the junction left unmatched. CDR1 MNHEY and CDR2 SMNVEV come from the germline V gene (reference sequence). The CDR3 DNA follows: TGTGCCAGCAGTCCCGGACAGGGAGCGACTGGCTACACCTTC. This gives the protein CASSPGQGATGYTF.

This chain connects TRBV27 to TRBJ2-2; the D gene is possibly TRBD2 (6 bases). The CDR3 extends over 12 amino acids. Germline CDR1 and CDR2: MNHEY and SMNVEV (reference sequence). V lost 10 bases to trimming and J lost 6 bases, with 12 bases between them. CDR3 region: CATSRLAGELFF. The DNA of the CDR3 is TGTGCCACCTCTCGACTAGCCGGGGAGCTGTTTTTT.

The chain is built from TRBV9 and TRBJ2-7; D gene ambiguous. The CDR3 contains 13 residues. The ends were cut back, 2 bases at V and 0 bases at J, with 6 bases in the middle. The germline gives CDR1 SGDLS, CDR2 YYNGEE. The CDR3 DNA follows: TGTGCCAGCAGCGTTGACCACTCCTACGAGCAGTACTTC. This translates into CASSVDHSYEQYF.

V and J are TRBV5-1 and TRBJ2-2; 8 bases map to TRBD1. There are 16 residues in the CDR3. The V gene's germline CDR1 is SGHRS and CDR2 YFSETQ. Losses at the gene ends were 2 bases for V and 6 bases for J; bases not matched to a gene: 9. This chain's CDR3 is CASSFRGRVFSGELFF. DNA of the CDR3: TGCGCCAGCAGCTTCAGGGGGCGCGTTTTCTCCGGGGAGCTGTTTTTT.

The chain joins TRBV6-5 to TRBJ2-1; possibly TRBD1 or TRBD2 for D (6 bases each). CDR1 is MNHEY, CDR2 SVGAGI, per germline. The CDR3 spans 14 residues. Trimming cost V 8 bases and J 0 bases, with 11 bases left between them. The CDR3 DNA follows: TGTGCCAGCCGGGGGCCGCCCTCCTACAATGAGCAGTTCTTC. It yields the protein CASRGPPSYNEQFF.

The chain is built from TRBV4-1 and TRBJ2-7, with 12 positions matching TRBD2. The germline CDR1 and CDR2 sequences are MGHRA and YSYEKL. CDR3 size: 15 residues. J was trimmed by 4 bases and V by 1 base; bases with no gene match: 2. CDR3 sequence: CASSQAGTSGYEQYF. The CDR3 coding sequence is TGCGCCAGCAGCCAAGCCGGGACTAGCGGGTACGAGCAGTACTTC.

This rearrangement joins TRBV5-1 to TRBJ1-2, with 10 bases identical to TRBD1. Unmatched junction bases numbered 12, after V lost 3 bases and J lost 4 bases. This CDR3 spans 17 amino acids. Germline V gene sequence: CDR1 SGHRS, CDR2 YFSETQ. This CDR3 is CASSSYWDRGALYGYTF. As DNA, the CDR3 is TGCGCCAGCAGCTCTTATTGGGACAGGGGCGCCCTCTATGGCTACACCTTC.

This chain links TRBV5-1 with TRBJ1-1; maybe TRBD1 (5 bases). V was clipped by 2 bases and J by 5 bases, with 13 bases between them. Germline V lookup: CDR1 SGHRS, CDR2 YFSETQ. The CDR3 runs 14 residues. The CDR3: CASSFTGVETEAFF. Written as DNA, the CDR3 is TGCGCCAGCAGCTTTACAGGAGTGGAAACTGAAGCTTTCTTT.

The CDR3 nucleotides read TGTGCCTGGAGTGTACAGGAAGAGGAAAAACTGTTTTTT. Residues: CAWSVQEEEKLFF. The chain combines TRBV30 with TRBJ1-4; possibly TRBD1 for D (5 bases). The CDR3 has 13 residues. Germline values: CDR1 GTSNPN, CDR2 SVGIG (reference sequence). Trimming removed 0 bases from V and 8 bases from J, with 10 bases in between.

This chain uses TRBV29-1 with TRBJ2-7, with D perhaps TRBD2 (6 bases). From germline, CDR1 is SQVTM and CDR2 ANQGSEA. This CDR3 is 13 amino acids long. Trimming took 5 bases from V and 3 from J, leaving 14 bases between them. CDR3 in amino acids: CSVRRGGVYEQYF. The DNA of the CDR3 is TGCAGCGTTAGACGGGGAGGAGTCTACGAGCAGTACTTC.

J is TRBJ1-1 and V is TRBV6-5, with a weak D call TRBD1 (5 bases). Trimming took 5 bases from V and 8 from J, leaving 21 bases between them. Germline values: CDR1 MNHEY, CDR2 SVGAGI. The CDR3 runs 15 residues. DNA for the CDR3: TGTGCCAGCAGTGCGGAGGGACGGAGACTCACCGAAGCTTTCTTT. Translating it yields CASSAEGRRLTEAFF.

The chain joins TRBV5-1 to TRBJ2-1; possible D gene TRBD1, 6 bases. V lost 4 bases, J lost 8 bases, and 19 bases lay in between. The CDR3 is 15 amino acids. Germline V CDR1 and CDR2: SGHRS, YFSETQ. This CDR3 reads CASSPQGRGVDEQFF. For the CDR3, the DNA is TGCGCCAGCAGCCCCCAAGGCAGGGGAGTGGATGAGCAGTTCTTC. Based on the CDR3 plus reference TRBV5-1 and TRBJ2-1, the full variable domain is KAGVTQTPRYLIKTRGQQVTLSCSPISGHRSVSWYQQTPGQGLQFLFEYFSETQRNKGNFPGRFSGRQFSNSRSEMNVSTLELGDSALYLCASSPQGRGVDEQFFGPGTRLTVL.

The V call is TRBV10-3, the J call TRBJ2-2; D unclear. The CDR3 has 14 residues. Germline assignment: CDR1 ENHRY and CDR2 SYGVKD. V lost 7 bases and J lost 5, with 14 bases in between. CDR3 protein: CAITLSLETGELFF. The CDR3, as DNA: TGTGCCATCACCCTTTCCCTAGAGACCGGGGAGCTGTTTTTT.

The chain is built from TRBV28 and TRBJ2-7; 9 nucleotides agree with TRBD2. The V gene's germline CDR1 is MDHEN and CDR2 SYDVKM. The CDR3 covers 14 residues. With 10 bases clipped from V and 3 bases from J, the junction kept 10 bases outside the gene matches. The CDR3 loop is CATRIAGVRYEQYF. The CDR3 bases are TGTGCCACCCGTATAGCGGGAGTTCGCTACGAGCAGTACTTC.

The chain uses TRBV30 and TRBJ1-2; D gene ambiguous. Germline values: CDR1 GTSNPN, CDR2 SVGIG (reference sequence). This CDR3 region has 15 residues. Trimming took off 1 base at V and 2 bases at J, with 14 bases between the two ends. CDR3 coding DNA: TGTGCCTGGAGTGGAGGATTGGTCTACAACTATGGCTACACCTTC. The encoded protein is CAWSGGLVYNYGYTF.

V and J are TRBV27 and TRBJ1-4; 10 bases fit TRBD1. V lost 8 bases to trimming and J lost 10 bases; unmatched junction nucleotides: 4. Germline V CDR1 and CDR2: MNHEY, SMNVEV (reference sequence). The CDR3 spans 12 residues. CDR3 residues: CASGTGVGKLFF. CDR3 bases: TGTGCCAGCGGGACAGGGGTCGGAAAACTGTTTTTT.

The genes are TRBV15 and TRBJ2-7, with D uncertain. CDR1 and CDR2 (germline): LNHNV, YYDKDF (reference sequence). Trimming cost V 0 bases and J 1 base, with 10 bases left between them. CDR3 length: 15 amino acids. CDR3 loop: CATSRDLSESYEQYF. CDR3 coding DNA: TGTGCCACCAGCAGAGATCTCAGTGAGTCCTACGAGCAGTACTTC.

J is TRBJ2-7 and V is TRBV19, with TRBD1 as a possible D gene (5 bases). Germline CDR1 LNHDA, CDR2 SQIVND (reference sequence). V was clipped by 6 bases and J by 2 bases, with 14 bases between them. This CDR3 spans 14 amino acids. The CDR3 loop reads CASSWDVGAYEQYF. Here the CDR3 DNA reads TGTGCCAGTAGCTGGGATGTAGGGGCCTACGAGCAGTACTTC.

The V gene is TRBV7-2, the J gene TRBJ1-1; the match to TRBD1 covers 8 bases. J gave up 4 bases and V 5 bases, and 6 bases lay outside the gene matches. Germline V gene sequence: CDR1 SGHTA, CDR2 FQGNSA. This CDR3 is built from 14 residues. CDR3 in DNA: TGTGCCAGCAGCGCCCGTACAGGGGGCACTGAAGCTTTCTTT. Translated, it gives CASSARTGGTEAFF.

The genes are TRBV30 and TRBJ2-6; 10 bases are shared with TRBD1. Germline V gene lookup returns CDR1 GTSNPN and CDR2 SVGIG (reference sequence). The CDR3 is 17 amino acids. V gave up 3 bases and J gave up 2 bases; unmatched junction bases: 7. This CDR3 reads CAWRDGQGVAGANVLTF. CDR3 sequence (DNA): TGTGCCTGGAGGGATGGACAGGGGGTCGCTGGGGCCAACGTCCTGACTTTC.